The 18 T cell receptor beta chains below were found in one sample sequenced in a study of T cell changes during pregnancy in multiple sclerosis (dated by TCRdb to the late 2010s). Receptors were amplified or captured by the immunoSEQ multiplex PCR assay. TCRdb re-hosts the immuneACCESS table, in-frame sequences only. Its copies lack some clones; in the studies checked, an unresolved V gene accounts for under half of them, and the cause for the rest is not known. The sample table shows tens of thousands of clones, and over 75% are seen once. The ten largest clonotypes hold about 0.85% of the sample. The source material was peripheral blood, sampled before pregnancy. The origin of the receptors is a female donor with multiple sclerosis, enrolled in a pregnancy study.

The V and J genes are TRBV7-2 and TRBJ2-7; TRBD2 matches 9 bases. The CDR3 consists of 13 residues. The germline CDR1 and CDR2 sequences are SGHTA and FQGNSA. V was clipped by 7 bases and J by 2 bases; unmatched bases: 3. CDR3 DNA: TGTGCCAGCACCAGCGGGGGGACCTACGAGCAGTACTTC. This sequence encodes CASTSGGTYEQYF.

Here the CDR3 reads CASSTGQGLWGYTF. The CDR3 DNA reads as TGTGCCAGCAGCACTGGACAGGGATTATGGGGCTACACCTTC. The V gene is TRBV9, the J gene TRBJ1-2; TRBD1 matches 8 bases. V trimming: 4 bases; J trimming: 8 bases; junction bases outside the gene matches: 10. Germline V gene lookup returns CDR1 SGDLS and CDR2 YYNGEE. The CDR3 has 14 amino acids.

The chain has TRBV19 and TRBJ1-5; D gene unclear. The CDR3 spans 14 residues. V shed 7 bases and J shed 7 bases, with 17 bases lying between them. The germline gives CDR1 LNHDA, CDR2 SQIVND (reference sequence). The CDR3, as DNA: TGTGCCAGTACCCTCGGAGGGTCCCCGCAGCCCCAGCATTTT. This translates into CASTLGGSPQPQHF.

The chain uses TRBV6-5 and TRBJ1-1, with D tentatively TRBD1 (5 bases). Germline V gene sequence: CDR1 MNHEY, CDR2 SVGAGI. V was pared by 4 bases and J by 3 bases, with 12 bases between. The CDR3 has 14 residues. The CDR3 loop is CASSSLGGYTEAFF. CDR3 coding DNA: TGTGCCAGCAGTTCCTTGGGGGGATACACTGAAGCTTTCTTT.

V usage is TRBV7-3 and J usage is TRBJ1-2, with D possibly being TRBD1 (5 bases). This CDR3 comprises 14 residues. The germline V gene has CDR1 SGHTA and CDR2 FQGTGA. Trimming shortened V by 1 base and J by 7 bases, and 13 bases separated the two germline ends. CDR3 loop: CASSLSGGESGYTF. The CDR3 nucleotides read TGTGCCAGCAGCTTAAGCGGAGGGGAGAGTGGCTACACCTTC.

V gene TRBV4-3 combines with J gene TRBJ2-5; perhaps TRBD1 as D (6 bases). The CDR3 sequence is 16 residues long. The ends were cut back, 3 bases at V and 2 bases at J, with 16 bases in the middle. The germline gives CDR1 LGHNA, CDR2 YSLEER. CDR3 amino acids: CASSQVTGLGQETQYF. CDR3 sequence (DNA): TGCGCCAGCAGCCAGGTAACAGGGTTAGGACAAGAGACCCAGTACTTC.

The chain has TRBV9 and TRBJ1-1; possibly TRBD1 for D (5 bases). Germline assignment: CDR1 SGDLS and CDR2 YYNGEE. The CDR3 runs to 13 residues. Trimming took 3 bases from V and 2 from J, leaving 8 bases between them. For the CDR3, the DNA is TGTGCCAGCAGCGGACAGACTAACACTGAAGCTTTCTTT. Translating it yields CASSGQTNTEAFF.

The CDR3 reads CASSLRQGSGNTIYF. In DNA, the CDR3 is TGTGCCAGCAGCTTAAGACAGGGATCGGGAAACACCATATATTTT. This chain connects TRBV7-7 to TRBJ1-3, with 7 bases aligning to TRBD1. The CDR3 is 15 residues long. V lost 2 bases and J lost 4; bases outside the gene matches: 5. Germline-derived CDR1 and CDR2 are SSHAT and FNYEAQ (reference sequence).

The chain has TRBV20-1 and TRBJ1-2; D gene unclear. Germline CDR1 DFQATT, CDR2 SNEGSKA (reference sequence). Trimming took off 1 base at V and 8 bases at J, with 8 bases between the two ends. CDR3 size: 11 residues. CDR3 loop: CSARALAGYTF. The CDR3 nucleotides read TGCAGTGCTAGAGCTTTGGCAGGCTACACCTTC.

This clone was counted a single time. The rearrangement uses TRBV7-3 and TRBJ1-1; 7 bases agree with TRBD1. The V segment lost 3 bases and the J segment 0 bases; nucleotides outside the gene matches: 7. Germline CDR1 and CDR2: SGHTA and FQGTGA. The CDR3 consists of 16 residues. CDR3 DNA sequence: TGTGCCAGCAGCTTCCAGACAGGGCTCATGAACACTGAAGCTTTCTTT. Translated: CASSFQTGLMNTEAFF.

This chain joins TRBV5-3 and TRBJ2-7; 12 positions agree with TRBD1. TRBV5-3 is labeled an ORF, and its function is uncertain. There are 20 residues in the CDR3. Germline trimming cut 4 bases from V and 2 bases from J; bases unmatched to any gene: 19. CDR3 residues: CARSPRSLGTGGLKPYEQYF. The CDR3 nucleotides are TGTGCCAGAAGCCCCCGGAGTTTGGGGACAGGGGGCTTGAAACCCTACGAGCAGTACTTC.

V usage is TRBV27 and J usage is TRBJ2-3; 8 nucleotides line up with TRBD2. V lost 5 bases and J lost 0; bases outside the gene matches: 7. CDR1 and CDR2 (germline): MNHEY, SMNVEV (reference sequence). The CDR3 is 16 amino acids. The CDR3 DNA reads TGTGCCAGCAGTATTAGGGCGGGGGGCAGCACAGATACGCAGTATTTT. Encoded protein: CASSIRAGGSTDTQYF.

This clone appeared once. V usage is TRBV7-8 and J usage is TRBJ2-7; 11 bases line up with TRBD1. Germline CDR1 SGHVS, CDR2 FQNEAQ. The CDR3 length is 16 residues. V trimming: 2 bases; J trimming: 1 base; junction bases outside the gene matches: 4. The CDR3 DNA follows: TGTGCCAGCAGCTTATCGGGACAGGGGGAGTCCTACGAGCAGTACTTC. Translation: CASSLSGQGESYEQYF.

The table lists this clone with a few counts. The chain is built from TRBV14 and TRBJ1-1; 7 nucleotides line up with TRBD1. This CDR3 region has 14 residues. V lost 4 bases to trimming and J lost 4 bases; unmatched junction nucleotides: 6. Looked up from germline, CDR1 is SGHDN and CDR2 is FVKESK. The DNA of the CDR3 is TGTGCCAGCAGCCCCAGGGGGGTTCGCACTGAAGCTTTCTTT. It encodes CASSPRGVRTEAFF.

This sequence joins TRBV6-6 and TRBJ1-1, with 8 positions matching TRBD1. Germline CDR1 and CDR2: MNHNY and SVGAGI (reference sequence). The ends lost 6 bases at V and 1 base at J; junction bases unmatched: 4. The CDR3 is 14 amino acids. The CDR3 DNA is TGTGCCAGCAGGGCAGGGGGCCGGAACACTGAAGCTTTCTTT. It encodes CASRAGGRNTEAFF.

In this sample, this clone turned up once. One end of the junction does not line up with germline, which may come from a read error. The CDR3 coding sequence is TGTGCTAGCAGTCCCTCTTTTGGCGGGACTGAAGCTTTCTTT. It encodes CASSPSFGGTEAFF. The chain employs TRBV7-7 and TRBJ1-1, with D uncertain. Germline V CDR1 and CDR2: SSHAT, FNYEAQ (reference sequence). CDR3 length: 14 amino acids.

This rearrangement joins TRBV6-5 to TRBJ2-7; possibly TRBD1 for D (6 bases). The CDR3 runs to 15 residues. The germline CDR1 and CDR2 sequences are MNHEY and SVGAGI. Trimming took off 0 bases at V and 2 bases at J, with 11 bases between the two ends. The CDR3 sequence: CASSYSLQGPYEQYF. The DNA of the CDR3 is TGTGCCAGCAGTTACTCGTTACAGGGACCCTACGAGCAGTACTTC.

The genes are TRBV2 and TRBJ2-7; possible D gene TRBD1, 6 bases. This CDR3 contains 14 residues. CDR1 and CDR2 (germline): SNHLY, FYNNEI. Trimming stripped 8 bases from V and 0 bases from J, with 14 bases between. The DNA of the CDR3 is TGTGCCAGCTCATTACAGGGTGCCTCCTACGAGCAGTACTTC. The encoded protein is CASSLQGASYEQYF. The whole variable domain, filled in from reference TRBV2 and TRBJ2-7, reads EPEVTQTPSHQVTQMGQEVILRCVPISNHLYFYWYRQILGQKVEFLVSFYNNEISEKSEIFDDQFSVERPDGSNFTLKIRSTKLEDSAMYFCASSLQGASYEQYFGPGTRLTVT.